These T cell receptor beta chains were read from a single sample in a study of blood T cell repertoires in COVID-19. Libraries were prepared by immunoSEQ multiplex PCR; TCRdb keeps only in-frame clonotypes and omits some of them. The sample holds 250,000 to 300,000 clones, approximately 92% seen once. Sequenced: PBMCs or T cells enriched from blood (not recorded which). These receptors all stem from a woman aged 25-40 years who had recovered from COVID-19. Each CDR3 is given without its conserved first and last residue. Clone size is not always given. Where it is, it says once, few, many or a class for expanded clones.

j_call clone_size v_call cdr3_aa
TRBJ1-2 few TRBV11-2 ASSLSRGTYGYT
TRBJ1-1 NA TRBV15 ATSRDLGGTRAF
TRBJ2-3 NA TRBV12-3/TRBV12-4 ASSFPGNTQY
TRBJ1-3 NA TRBV6-5 ASSSRTGGNTIY
TRBJ1-1 NA TRBV6-5 ASRLRGRNTEAF
TRBJ1-1 NA TRBV6-4 ASSTDTEAF
TRBJ1-6 NA TRBV28 ASSSYRGLDNSPLH
TRBJ1-2 NA TRBV28 ASSSTMTAYGYT
TRBJ2-7 NA TRBV6-2/TRBV6-3 ASSLGDSYEQY
TRBJ1-5 NA TRBV7-2 ASSLFRDQPQH
TRBJ1-4 once TRBV25-1 ASSSWASEKLF
TRBJ2-1 NA TRBV7-3 ASSPRALAWNEQF
TRBJ2-2 NA TRBV5-1 ASSLGLADTGELF
TRBJ2-1 NA TRBV28 ASNFEVRVHNEQF
TRBJ1-1 NA TRBV11-3 ASSLRQGSSEAF
TRBJ1-2 NA TRBV10-3 AISDWDRGNYGYT
TRBJ1-3 NA TRBV6-1 ASIERTESSGNTIY
TRBJ1-2 once TRBV5-6 ASSSGTFGYT
TRBJ2-7 NA TRBV9 ASSRYTFSYEQY
TRBJ2-2 NA TRBV6-5 ASRILGAGELF
TRBJ1-1 NA TRBV30 AWSDGTGFPEAF
TRBJ2-5 NA TRBV19 ASSNGQGLLETQY
TRBJ2-2 NA TRBV9 ASSFGGLAGAGELF
TRBJ2-2 once TRBV7-9 ASSSTGGVGTGELF
TRBJ2-3 few TRBV7-2 ASSLAHGTSGRRDTQY
TRBJ1-2 NA TRBV5-1 ASSLGTGLGYT
TRBJ2-5 once TRBV5-4 ASSFTGTGVWQETQY
TRBJ1-2 NA TRBV28 ASRPSVNYGYT
TRBJ1-1 NA TRBV19 ASSPTVMNTEAF
TRBJ1-5 NA TRBV6-1 ASSELDLMEYQPQH
TRBJ2-3 NA TRBV5-1 ASSLTPNRGRTDTQY
TRBJ2-5 NA TRBV7-8 ASSSSPEFWTAKETQY
TRBJ2-3 once TRBV5-1 ASSSLAGEDTQY
TRBJ2-7 NA TRBV19 ASSIEQEQY
TRBJ1-1 once TRBV11-3 ASSLEPRAEAF
TRBJ1-6 NA TRBV29-1 SAQAGTADSPLH
TRBJ2-3 NA TRBV28 ASSLALAGVRDTQY
TRBJ2-2 NA TRBV7-2 ASSRTSGHTGELF
TRBJ2-7 NA TRBV19 ASSPGTSGEYEQY
TRBJ2-7 NA TRBV28 ASSKTSLLAYEQY
TRBJ1-2 NA TRBV5-1 ASSLTTPGYGYT
TRBJ2-7 NA TRBV7-2 ASSLTGGHHYEQY
TRBJ1-3 NA TRBV30 AWSGGQGSGNTIY
TRBJ2-1 NA TRBV9 ASSVSGSSYNEQF
TRBJ2-2 few TRBV5-1 ASSLYSGRTGELF
TRBJ2-7 NA TRBV7-7 ASSPGLAGAEQY
TRBJ1-1 NA TRBV28 ASRRGDTEAF
TRBJ1-2 NA TRBV2 ASEEYPTQGATRGYT
TRBJ1-4 NA TRBV6-5 ASRDRGEKLF
TRBJ2-7 NA TRBV5-6 ASSRRTSGRYPSYEQY
TRBJ1-2 NA TRBV28 ASSLRQDGSLYGYT
TRBJ2-2 NA TRBV24-1 ATSDDTGTGAYTGELF
TRBJ2-1 NA TRBV13 ASTRESYNEQF
TRBJ2-1 NA TRBV6-2/TRBV6-3 ASSQLAGTYNEQF